This T cell receptor (beta chain) originates from a study of cytomegalovirus exposure and HLA in healthy donors. Looked up from germline, CDR1 is SGHVS and CDR2 is FQNEAQ. The CDR3 is made up of 14 amino acids. Germline trimming cut 3 bases from V and 3 bases from J; bases unmatched to any gene: 2. The PCR contained 60 Vbeta and 13 Jbeta primers. Profiled with immunoSEQ multiplex PCR; TCRdb holds only in-frame clones, not every one. The sample contains about 97,000 clones, 73% of which appear only once. The source is a man aged 40-49 years in good health and CMV-seronegative. The chain recombines TRBV7-8 with TRBJ1-5; 7 nucleotides match TRBD1. The sequencing input was PBMCs. The CDR3 DNA sequence: TGTGCCAGCAGCTTGACAGGGAACAATCAGCCCCAGCATTTT. It codes for CASSLTGNNQPQHF. The whole variable domain, filled in from reference TRBV7-8 and TRBJ1-5, reads GAGVSQSPRYKVAKRGQDVALRCDPISGHVSLFWYQQALGQGPEFLTYFQNEAQLDKSGLPSDRFFAERPEGSVSTLKIQRTQQEDSAVYLCASSLTGNNQPQHFGDGTRLSIL.